This T cell receptor beta chain was retrieved from a study of resident and recirculating memory T cells in vitiligo. Clones were read by immunoSEQ multiplex PCR, and TCRdb kept only the in-frame ones, dropping some. The sample has roughly 76,000 clones, more than 85% seen once; the top ten hold around 4.9%. Patients' lesions had not changed for the previous 6 months. Confetti depigmentation, marking active vitiligo, was absent in these patients. CDR1 and CDR2 (germline): SGDLS, YYNGEE. This CDR3 contains 14 residues. V was shortened by 2 bases and J by 0 bases, with 9 bases between the two germline ends.

This sequence originates from a male donor with vitiligo. This chain joins TRBV9 and TRBJ2-7; a possible D gene is TRBD2 (6 bases). The sample comprised blood. CDR3 sequence: CASSVGGSSYEQYF. CDR3 bases: TGTGCCAGCAGCGTGGGGGGAAGCTCCTACGAGCAGTACTTC.